This T cell receptor beta chain emerged from a study of blood T cell repertoires in COVID-19. Trimming cost V 10 bases and J 3 bases, with 13 bases left between them. The CDR3 spans 12 residues. Germline V gives CDR1 MDHEN, CDR2 SYDVKM. Data came from immunoSEQ multiplex PCR; TCRdb stores just in-frame clones and leaves some out. This repertoire shows some 460,000 clones, approximately 90% found once; its top ten account for roughly 0.72%. V gene TRBV28 combines with J gene TRBJ2-7; D might be TRBD1 (6 bases). The sequence was collected from a woman under 30 who had recovered from COVID-19. The sequencing input was PBMCs or T cells enriched from blood (not recorded which). The CDR3 region is CATEGQFYEQYF. CDR3 nucleotide sequence: TGTGCCACCGAAGGACAGTTCTACGAGCAGTACTTC.